This T cell receptor beta chain was retrieved from a study of control samples from healthy donors and cancer patients. The table came from immunoSEQ multiplex PCR; TCRdb's copy has only in-frame clones and leaves some out. Among hundreds of thousands of clones listed, around 90% were seen once. Sequencing was carried out using PBMCs. The receptor comes from a man aged 40-49 years with head and neck cancer.

CDR3 coding DNA: TGTGCCAGCAGTTTATTGCAGGGGTCCCAGCCCCAGCATTTT. It translates to CASSLLQGSQPQHF. The chain carries TRBV28 and TRBJ1-5; a possible D gene is TRBD1 (6 bases). Trimming cost V 1 base and J 7 bases, with 11 bases left between them. Per the germline V gene, CDR1 is MDHEN and CDR2 is SYDVKM. CDR3 length equals 14 residues.